These 24 T cell receptor beta chains were all obtained from the same sample, sequenced in a study of T-cell reconstitution after alpha-beta-depleted transplantation in children (dated by TCRdb to about 2016). Libraries were prepared through PCR. The sequencer was an Illumina HiSeq 2500. Molecular barcoding was employed in the preparation of TCR libraries, with unique molecular identifiers being used to normalize TCRbeta repertoire quantification. Clones were called with MiXCR by TCRdb after fastp trimmed the public reads at Q25, and only in-frame beta chains were retained. When rows share a CDR3 protein, they turn into one entry using the most common DNA and genes. For this sample there are approximately 44,000 distinct CDR3 sequences; approximately 6.1% appear just once. The ten largest clonotypes hold roughly 30% of the sample. Per the publication, the time point label means: day 60 (about 2 months) after transplantation. The treatment or condition label corresponds to: allogeneic hematopoietic cell transplantation with graft depleted of TCRalphabeta T cells and CD19 B cells.

Sequencing was performed on PBMCs, mostly from graft donor cells, taken 60 days after TCRalphabeta/CD19-depleted stem cell transplant. The source of these receptors is a female patient between 2 and 15 years old who had a stem cell transplant for aplastic anemia, so the T cells may come from the graft donor.

Notes on this clonotype: Since a much larger clone is just one base distant, this may be a read error. This rearrangement joins TRBV6-5 to TRBJ1-2; the D is unclear. This CDR3 has 15 residues. CDR1 and CDR2 (germline): MNHEY, SVGAGI. The CDR3 loop is CASSYSITSNYGYPF. The CDR3 DNA sequence: TGTGCCAGCAGTTACTCGATAACCTCTAACTATGGCTACCCCTTC.

The chain is built from TRBV14 and TRBJ2-7; D might be TRBD1 (6 bases). The CDR3 has 14 residues. V was cut by 6 bases and J by 5 bases, with 17 bases left in between. The V gene's germline CDR1 is SGHDN and CDR2 FVKESK. As DNA, the CDR3 is TGTGCCAGCAGGTATAGGGGGATATGGGACGAGCAGTACTTC. Its protein product is CASRYRGIWDEQYF.

This clonotype was picked up many times. The chain employs TRBV7-2 and TRBJ2-1; 9 positions agree with TRBD1. This CDR3 contains 16 residues. Germline trimming cut 5 bases from V and 1 base from J; bases unmatched to any gene: 6. CDR1 and CDR2 from the germline V gene are SGHTA and FQGNSA. CDR3 residues: CASSPQGALSYNEQFF. CDR3 bases: TGTGCCAGCAGCCCACAGGGGGCTTTGTCCTACAATGAGCAGTTCTTC.

This clonotype was counted a few times. J is TRBJ1-2 and V is TRBV11-2; the match to TRBD1 covers 9 bases. V trimming: 2 bases; J trimming: 8 bases; junction bases outside the gene matches: 6. This CDR3 contains 14 residues. Germline-derived CDR1 and CDR2 are SGHAT and FQNNGV. As DNA, the CDR3 is TGTGCCAGCAGCTTACCAGGACAGGGGAACGGCTACACCTTC. Amino acids: CASSLPGQGNGYTF.

By share, this clonotype counts as medium-sized. The V call is TRBV5-1, the J call TRBJ2-1; 10 nucleotides match TRBD2. With V trimmed by 1 base and J by 7 bases, 8 bases remained unmatched. CDR3 size: 16 residues. Germline V gene data show CDR1 as SGHRS and CDR2 as YFSETQ. The DNA for the CDR3 is TGCGCCAGCAGCTTGATGCTAGCGGGGGTCAATAATGAGCAGTTCTTC. Translating it yields CASSLMLAGVNNEQFF.

Many counts were recorded for this clonotype. The chain is built from TRBV28 and TRBJ2-3; 8 bases match TRBD1. Germline trimming cut 6 bases from V and 3 bases from J; bases unmatched to any gene: 11. Germline assignment: CDR1 MDHEN and CDR2 SYDVKM. The CDR3 spans 16 residues. The CDR3 protein is CASSIPGTGRTDTQYF. CDR3 DNA sequence: TGTGCCAGCAGCATTCCCGGGACAGGTCGGACAGATACGCAGTATTTT.

The chain carries TRBV10-3 and TRBJ1-4, with unresolved D. CDR1 and CDR2 from the germline V gene are ENHRY and SYGVKD. V shed 4 bases and J shed 1 base, with 7 bases lying between them. This CDR3 is built from 14 residues. CDR3 bases: TGTGCCATCAGTGGAGGAGGAACTAATGAAAAACTGTTTTTT. Amino acid sequence: CAISGGGTNEKLFF.

This clonotype has a count of ten or more. The chain links TRBV3-1 to TRBJ2-7; D is uncertain. This CDR3 comprises 12 residues. V lost 2 bases and J lost 2, with 4 bases in between. The germline CDR1 and CDR2 sequences are LGHDT and YNNKEL (reference sequence). The CDR3 bases are TGTGCCAGCAGCCAACTGACCTACGAGCAGTACTTC. As protein: CASSQLTYEQYF.

This clonotype was counted many times. The chain uses TRBV20-1 and TRBJ2-3, with TRBD1 as a possible D gene (5 bases). Germline V gene data show CDR1 as DFQATT and CDR2 as SNEGSKA (reference sequence). Deletions cut 1 base from V and 6 bases from J, with 14 bases between. CDR3 size: 14 residues. CDR3 DNA sequence: TGCAGTGCTAGAGGGGCCAGGGTGGGGGATACGCAGTATTTT. Its translation: CSARGARVGDTQYF.

This clonotype came up many times. The chain couples TRBV4-2 to TRBJ1-3; D is unresolved. There are 16 residues in the CDR3. V lost 0 bases, J lost 3 bases, and 12 bases lay in between. Germline V lookup: CDR1 LGHNA, CDR2 YNFKEQ. The CDR3 DNA is TGTGCCAGCAGCCAAGATTGGGGATCGTATGGAAACACCATATATTTT. Its protein product is CASSQDWGSYGNTIYF.

This clonotype was picked up many times. V and J are TRBV5-1 and TRBJ2-4; TRBD1 matches 11 bases. Unmatched junction bases numbered 7, after V lost 6 bases and J lost 8 bases. The CDR3 runs 14 residues. CDR1 SGHRS and CDR2 YFSETQ come from the germline V gene. The CDR3 region has the DNA TGCGCCAGCAAACCTGGGGGACAGGGGGACATTCAGTACTTC. This gives the protein CASKPGGQGDIQYF.

This clonotype was counted many times. The rearrangement uses TRBV20-1 and TRBJ2-5; 10 nucleotides align to TRBD2. The J segment lost 5 bases and the V segment lost 3 bases, leaving 12 bases of the junction unmatched. CDR3 length: 16 residues. From germline, CDR1 is DFQATT and CDR2 SNEGSKA (reference sequence). The CDR3, as DNA: TGCAGTGCTAGGCCGTACCAGCGGGAGGGCCGTGAGACCCAGTACTTC. Protein: CSARPYQREGRETQYF.

This clonotype was seen ten or more times. It may be a read error: a sequence one base away is much more abundant. This chain uses TRBV20-1 with TRBJ1-1; maybe TRBD1 (6 bases). V shed 1 base and J shed 1 base, with 13 bases lying between them. This CDR3 spans 15 amino acids. The germline V gene has CDR1 DFQATT and CDR2 SNEGSKA (reference sequence). Here the CDR3 DNA reads TGCAGTGCTAGAGTGGGGGGCAGCTGGAACACTGAAGCTTTCTTT. This translates into CSARVGGSWNTEAFF.

This clonotype was seen ten or more times. The rearrangement links TRBV7-9 to TRBJ2-3; 7 nucleotides align to TRBD2. The CDR3 length is 16 residues. With V trimmed by 5 bases and J by 6 bases, 14 bases remained unmatched. Looked up from germline, CDR1 is SEHNR and CDR2 is FQNEAQ (reference sequence). The CDR3 sequence is CASSRALRQGGDTQYF. Here the CDR3 DNA reads TGTGCCAGCAGCCGGGCGCTGCGGCAGGGAGGGGATACGCAGTATTTT.

This rearrangement joins TRBV7-8 to TRBJ2-7; 8 bases map to TRBD2. V lost 5 bases to trimming and J lost 4 bases; unmatched junction nucleotides: 19. The CDR3 is 18 amino acids. Germline V gene lookup returns CDR1 SGHVS and CDR2 FQNEAQ. Here the CDR3 DNA reads TGTGCCAGCAGCGGGGGCGGGAGGCTCTTTAACCATCTGTACGAGCAGTACTTC. Residues: CASSGGGRLFNHLYEQYF.

The table lists this clonotype with many counts. The chain links TRBV20-1 to TRBJ1-3; the D is unclear. The CDR3 sequence is 14 residues long. In germline, CDR1 is DFQATT, CDR2 SNEGSKA (reference sequence). The V end lost 4 bases, the J end lost 4 bases, and 14 bases lay between the germline ends. As DNA, the CDR3 is TGCAGTGCTACCCCCGGGCCGGGGGGAAACACCATATATTTT. Translated, it gives CSATPGPGGNTIYF.

On this clonotype: This may arise from a read error, as a much more abundant clone is one base away. The V gene is TRBV7-3, the J gene TRBJ2-2; no reliable D call. Germline CDR1 is SGHTA and CDR2 is FQGTGA. V was trimmed by 1 base and J by 5 bases, leaving 11 bases between them. This CDR3 has 15 residues. In DNA, the CDR3 is TGTGCCAGCAGCTTAAATCAACTTCTAACCGGGGAGCTGTTTTTT. Translated: CASSLNQLLTGELFF. Complete variable domain (other parts from reference TRBV7-3 and TRBJ2-2): GAGVSQTPSNKVTEKGKYVELRCDPISGHTALYWYRQSLGQGPEFLIYFQGTGAADDSGLPNDRFFAVRPEGSVSTLKIQRTERGDSAVYLCASSLNQLLTGELFFGEGSRLTVL.

This clonotype was observed a few times. The chain couples TRBV19 to TRBJ1-4; D gene ambiguous. V was pared by 2 bases and J by 5 bases, with 15 bases between. This CDR3 contains 16 residues. Germline CDR1 LNHDA, CDR2 SQIVND (reference sequence). Here the CDR3 DNA reads TGTGCCAGTAGTATAAACGGGATAAGGTCAAATGAAAAACTGTTTTTT. Its protein is CASSINGIRSNEKLFF. Looking up the rest from reference TRBV19 and TRBJ1-4 gives the full variable domain: DGGITQSPKYLFRKEGQNVTLSCEQNLNHDAMYWYRQDPGQGLRLIYYSQIVNDFQKGDIAEGYSVSREKKESFPLTVTSAQKNPTAFYLCASSINGIRSNEKLFFGSGTQLSVL.

This clonotype was recorded many times. The V call is TRBV5-1, the J call TRBJ2-3; 7 bases align to TRBD1. V gave up 4 bases and J gave up 2 bases; unmatched junction bases: 7. Germline V gene sequence: CDR1 SGHRS, CDR2 YFSETQ. The CDR3 has 15 residues. As DNA, the CDR3 is TGCGCCAGCAGCGCGCCACAGGGGTCCACAGATACGCAGTATTTT. Translated, it gives CASSAPQGSTDTQYF. Full variable domain (outside the CDR3, taken from reference TRBV5-1 and TRBJ2-3): KAGVTQTPRYLIKTRGQQVTLSCSPISGHRSVSWYQQTPGQGLQFLFEYFSETQRNKGNFPGRFSGRQFSNSRSEMNVSTLELGDSALYLCASSAPQGSTDTQYFGPGTRLTVL.

The rearrangement links TRBV27 to TRBJ1-1, with D perhaps TRBD1 (6 bases). The CDR3 sequence is 12 residues long. Deletions cut 1 base from V and 10 bases from J, with 10 bases between. Germline CDR1 is MNHEY and CDR2 is SMNVEV (reference sequence). The CDR3 loop reads CASSLLGGPAFF. The CDR3 DNA sequence: TGTGCCAGCAGTTTATTGGGGGGGCCAGCTTTCTTT.

Many counts were recorded for this clonotype. This chain uses TRBV5-8 with TRBJ2-1; 10 bases are shared with TRBD1. The CDR3 consists of 15 residues. V was pared by 7 bases and J by 7 bases, with 11 bases of the junction left unmatched. Germline loops: CDR1 SGHTS, CDR2 YDEGEE. CDR3 in amino acids: CASPALTGGFNEQFF. The CDR3 DNA follows: TGTGCCAGCCCTGCTTTGACAGGGGGCTTTAATGAGCAGTTCTTC.

V usage is TRBV30 and J usage is TRBJ1-2; D may be TRBD1 (6 bases). Between the trimmed V and J ends, which lost 2 bases and 8 bases, there was a span of 12 bases. CDR1 and CDR2 from the germline V gene are GTSNPN and SVGIG (reference sequence). CDR3 length equals 12 residues. The CDR3 sequence: CAWSQGGMGYTF. In nucleotides, the CDR3 is TGTGCCTGGAGTCAAGGGGGTATGGGCTACACCTTC.

This clonotype occurred many times. The gene calls are TRBV5-6 and TRBJ1-4; D call uncertain. The CDR3 runs to 16 residues. Germline V CDR1 and CDR2: SGHDT, YYEEEE. V shed 0 bases and J shed 0 bases, with 9 bases lying between them. DNA of the CDR3: TGTGCCAGCAGCTTGGGGGCCGCGGCAACTAATGAAAAACTGTTTTTT. It is translated as CASSLGAAATNEKLFF. The full variable domain, rest sourced from reference TRBV5-6 and TRBJ1-4, is DAGVTQSPTHLIKTRGQQVTLRCSPKSGHDTVSWYQQALGQGPQFIFQYYEEEERQRGNFPDRFSGHQFPNYSSELNVNALLLGDSALYLCASSLGAAATNEKLFFGSGTQLSVL.

The rearrangement joins TRBV28 to TRBJ2-1; D possibly matches TRBD1 or TRBD2 (5 bases each). This CDR3 has 14 amino acids. The V gene's germline CDR1 is MDHEN and CDR2 SYDVKM. V lost 3 bases to trimming and J lost 4 bases, with 10 bases between them. This CDR3 reads CASSLGELYNEQFF. The DNA of the CDR3 is TGTGCCAGCAGTTTGGGGGAATTGTACAATGAGCAGTTCTTC.